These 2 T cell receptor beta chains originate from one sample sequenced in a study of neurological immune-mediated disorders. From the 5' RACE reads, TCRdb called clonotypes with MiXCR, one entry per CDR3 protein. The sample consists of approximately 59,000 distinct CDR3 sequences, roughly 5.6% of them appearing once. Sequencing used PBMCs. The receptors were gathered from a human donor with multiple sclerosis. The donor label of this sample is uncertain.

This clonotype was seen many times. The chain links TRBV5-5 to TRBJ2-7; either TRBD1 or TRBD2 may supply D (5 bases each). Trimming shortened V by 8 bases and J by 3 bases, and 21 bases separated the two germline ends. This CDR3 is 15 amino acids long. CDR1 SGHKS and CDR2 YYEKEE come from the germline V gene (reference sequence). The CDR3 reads CASSLQYGTNYEQYF. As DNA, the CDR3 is TGTGCCAGTTCATTACAATACGGGACGAACTACGAGCAGTACTTC.

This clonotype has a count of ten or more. CDR3 sequence: CSVKASNTEAFF. The CDR3 DNA follows: TGCAGCGTAAAAGCCTCGAACACTGAAGCTTTCTTT. V and J are TRBV29-1 and TRBJ1-1; no reliable D call. The V gene lost 6 bases and the J gene lost 1 base, with 9 bases spanning the gap. Germline values: CDR1 SQVTM, CDR2 ANQGSEA. CDR3 length: 12 amino acids.